Below, 22 T cell receptor beta chains from the same sample are listed, as sequenced in a study of OX40 agonist ivuxolimab in advanced cancers. Sequencing used immunoSEQ multiplex PCR; TCRdb keeps in-frame clones, though not all of them. In the table there are some 150,000 clones, 90% of which are singletons. The sample in question was CD4+ or CD8+ T cells sorted from blood, obtained in a trial of the OX40 agonist ivuxolimab. The receptors derive from an adult with an advanced solid tumor such as melanoma, head and neck, liver or kidney cancer.

This clone was seen only a few times. This chain uses TRBV10-1 with TRBJ2-2, with TRBD1 identical over 9 bases. CDR3 length: 15 amino acids. Germline V gene lookup returns CDR1 WNHNN and CDR2 SYGVQD (reference sequence). J gave up 4 bases and V 8 bases, and 8 bases lay outside the gene matches. The CDR3 sequence: CASGSGQGCTGELFF. The CDR3 coding sequence is TGCGCCAGCGGGTCGGGACAGGGATGCACCGGGGAGCTGTTTTTT.

V usage is TRBV14 and J usage is TRBJ1-1; 7 nucleotides align to TRBD1. Losses at the gene ends were 3 bases for V and 6 bases for J; bases not matched to a gene: 7. The CDR3 extends over 14 amino acids. The germline CDR1 and CDR2 sequences are SGHDN and FVKESK. The CDR3 DNA reads TGTGCCAGCAGCCAGATACAGGGGTTTGCTGAAGCTTTCTTT. Translation gives CASSQIQGFAEAFF.

The chain recombines TRBV27 with TRBJ2-5; D not resolved. Gene TRBJ2-7 matches the end of the DNA better, so the J call may be wrong. CDR3 size: 13 residues. The germline V gene has CDR1 MNHEY and CDR2 SMNVEV (reference sequence). Here the CDR3 reads CASASPLTSEQYF. The CDR3 nucleotides read TGTGCCAGCGCCTCGCCTCTCACGAGCGAGCAGTACTTC.

The chain is built from TRBV5-1 and TRBJ1-1, with D possibly being TRBD1 (5 bases). V was pared by 0 bases and J by 7 bases, with 13 bases between. CDR3 length equals 14 residues. From germline, CDR1 is SGHRS and CDR2 YFSETQ. The CDR3 loop is CASSLGVGGDEAFF. In nucleotides, the CDR3 is TGCGCCAGCAGCTTGGGGGTTGGGGGTGATGAAGCTTTCTTT.

The CDR3 DNA reads as TGTGCCTGGAGAACTGGTTATGGCTACACCTTC. Translation gives CAWRTGYGYTF. V and J are TRBV30 and TRBJ1-2; D uncertain. This CDR3 is built from 11 residues. Between the trimmed V and J ends, which lost 3 bases and 5 bases, there was a span of 7 bases. Germline values: CDR1 GTSNPN, CDR2 SVGIG (reference sequence).

The chain has TRBV25-1 and TRBJ2-1; D unresolved. The CDR3 has 16 amino acids. Per the germline V gene, CDR1 is MGHDK and CDR2 is SYGVNS. V was trimmed by 2 bases and J by 1 base, leaving 12 bases between them. The CDR3 region has the DNA TGTGCCAGCAGTGAACGAGGTAGGGCTTCCTACAATGAGCAGTTCTTC. Protein product: CASSERGRASYNEQFF.

The chain combines TRBV7-3 with TRBJ2-1; D possibly matches TRBD1 or TRBD2 (6 bases each). CDR3 size: 15 residues. Germline V gene lookup returns CDR1 SGHTA and CDR2 FQGTGA. Trimming cost V 5 bases and J 6 bases, with 17 bases left between them. The CDR3 nucleotides read TGTGCCAGCAGCCCCCCGGGGGCCCTAGGCAATGAGCAGTTCTTC. This translates into CASSPPGALGNEQFF.

The gene calls are TRBV4-2 and TRBJ2-1, with unresolved D. This CDR3 is 16 amino acids long. Germline V gene sequence: CDR1 LGHNA, CDR2 YNFKEQ. Trimming removed 1 base at V and 6 bases at J, with 16 bases between. The CDR3 spells CASSQVGGPKGNEQFF. The CDR3 DNA reads TGTGCCAGCAGCCAAGTGGGCGGACCAAAGGGCAATGAGCAGTTCTTC.

The rearrangement uses TRBV11-3 and TRBJ2-1; TRBD1 is a possible D gene (5 bases). V was pared by 1 base and J by 0 bases, with 10 bases between. The length of the CDR3 is 16 residues. Germline CDR1 reads SGHNT; CDR2 reads YENEEA. CDR3 protein: CASSLGWGSSYNEQFF. In nucleotides, the CDR3 is TGTGCCAGCAGCTTAGGCTGGGGCAGCTCCTACAATGAGCAGTTCTTC.

The gene calls are TRBV11-3 and TRBJ2-3; 13 nucleotides line up with TRBD2. The CDR3 is made up of 15 amino acids. CDR1 and CDR2 (germline): SGHNT, YENEEA. V shed 5 bases and J 6 bases; nucleotides not matched to a gene: 5. CDR3 in amino acids: CASSPGLAGSDTQYF. The DNA for the CDR3 is TGTGCCAGCAGCCCGGGACTAGCGGGGTCGGATACGCAGTATTTT. The whole variable domain, remainder taken from reference TRBV11-3 and TRBJ2-3, is EAGVVQSPRYKIIEKKQPVAFWCNPISGHNTLYWYLQNLGQGPELLIRYENEEAVDDSQLPKDRFSAERLKGVDSTLKIQPAELGDSAVYLCASSPGLAGSDTQYFGPGTRLTVL.

The V gene is TRBV2, the J gene TRBJ1-1; D is possibly TRBD1 (5 bases). Looked up from germline, CDR1 is SNHLY and CDR2 is FYNNEI. The CDR3 consists of 14 residues. Between the trimmed V and J ends, which lost 7 bases and 5 bases, there was a span of 17 bases. The CDR3 DNA reads TGTGCCAGCACAGGGTCCCCACCGGAAACTGAAGCTTTCTTT. Its protein is CASTGSPPETEAFF. Full variable domain (rest looked up from reference TRBV2 and TRBJ1-1): EPEVTQTPSHQVTQMGQEVILRCVPISNHLYFYWYRQILGQKVEFLVSFYNNEISEKSEIFDDQFSVERPDGSNFTLKIRSTKLEDSAMYFCASTGSPPETEAFFGQGTRLTVV.

The chain has TRBV4-3 and TRBJ1-6; D is unresolved. V was shortened by 1 base and J by 10 bases, with 14 bases between the two germline ends. Per germline, CDR1 LGHNA and CDR2 YSLEER. CDR3 length: 15 amino acids. CDR3 in amino acids: CASSQGSTIGSPLHF. In DNA, the CDR3 is TGCGCCAGCAGCCAAGGTTCCACGATCGGCTCACCCCTCCACTTT.

The V and J genes are TRBV18 and TRBJ2-3; D uncertain. The ends were cut back, 1 base at V and 2 bases at J, with 7 bases in the middle. The CDR3 sequence is 14 residues long. Germline V gives CDR1 KGHSH, CDR2 LQKENI. Here the CDR3 DNA reads TGTGCCAGCTCACCACAGGTAAACACAGATACGCAGTATTTT. Residues: CASSPQVNTDTQYF.

This sequence joins TRBV7-3 and TRBJ2-3; TRBD1 aligns across 9 bases. Germline CDR1 and CDR2: SGHTA and FQGTGA. V dropped 4 bases and J dropped 0; count of bases not matched to a gene: 2. The CDR3 has 15 residues. CDR3 DNA sequence: TGTGCCAGCAGCTACGGGACAGGGAGCACAGATACGCAGTATTTT. It is translated as CASSYGTGSTDTQYF.

The chain is built from TRBV5-4 and TRBJ2-1; possible D gene TRBD2, 6 bases. Trimming left V 4 bases short and J 7 bases short, with 12 bases between. This CDR3 is built from 13 residues. CDR1 SGHNT and CDR2 YYREEE come from the germline V gene (reference sequence). CDR3 bases: TGTGCCAGCAGCGGGACTGGAGAGAATGAGCAGTTCTTC. This sequence encodes CASSGTGENEQFF.

The rearrangement uses TRBV10-3 and TRBJ2-5; 14 bases line up with TRBD2. Germline CDR1 ENHRY, CDR2 SYGVKD. CDR3 length equals 17 residues. Trimming removed 3 bases from V and 3 bases from J; junction bases left unmatched: 6. The CDR3 loop is CAISEPQGLAGEETQYF. The CDR3 bases are TGTGCCATCAGTGAACCCCAGGGACTAGCGGGAGAAGAGACCCAGTACTTC.

This rearrangement joins TRBV20-1 to TRBJ2-5; D gene ambiguous. This CDR3 comprises 11 residues. V lost 3 bases and J 5 bases, leaving 7 bases between the germline ends. Germline values: CDR1 DFQATT, CDR2 SNEGSKA (reference sequence). The CDR3 DNA is TGCAGTGCTAGTCGGCCCGAGACCCAGTACTTC. It codes for CSASRPETQYF.

J is TRBJ2-7 and V is TRBV5-5; D gene ambiguous. Germline CDR1 and CDR2: SGHKS and YYEKEE (reference sequence). Deletions cut 0 bases from V and 1 base from J, with 14 bases between. This CDR3 region has 16 residues. The CDR3 region has the DNA TGTGCCAGCAGCTTGGTATTCGGTAGCAGGTCCTACGAGCAGTACTTC. Amino acid sequence: CASSLVFGSRSYEQYF.

The CDR3 nucleotides are TGTGCCAGCAGCGAATATAGACAGGGCAATCAGCCCCAGCATTTT. This encodes CASSEYRQGNQPQHF. The chain joins TRBV7-2 to TRBJ1-5; D is perhaps TRBD1 (6 bases). This CDR3 region has 15 residues. The germline gives CDR1 SGHTA, CDR2 FQGNSA. Trimming cost V 5 bases and J 2 bases, with 13 bases left between them.

This chain connects TRBV29-1 to TRBJ1-1; 9 nucleotides match TRBD1. Germline values: CDR1 SQVTM, CDR2 ANQGSEA. J gave up 1 base and V 7 bases, and 7 bases lay outside the gene matches. This CDR3 is 14 amino acids long. CDR3 sequence: CSGLMGQGNTEAFF. The CDR3 coding sequence is TGCAGCGGATTGATGGGACAGGGGAACACTGAAGCTTTCTTT.

This clone was seen only a few times. The genes are TRBV5-1 and TRBJ1-2; TRBD1 agrees at 9 bases. Trimming took 3 bases from V and 8 from J; bases not matched to a gene: 5. CDR1 is SGHRS, CDR2 YFSETQ, per germline. This CDR3 contains 13 residues. CDR3 in amino acids: CASSWGQGSGYTF. The CDR3 coding sequence is TGCGCCAGCAGCTGGGGACAGGGATCCGGCTACACCTTC. The full variable domain, in which reference TRBV5-1 and TRBJ1-2 provide the parts outside the CDR3, is KAGVTQTPRYLIKTRGQQVTLSCSPISGHRSVSWYQQTPGQGLQFLFEYFSETQRNKGNFPGRFSGRQFSNSRSEMNVSTLELGDSALYLCASSWGQGSGYTFGSGTRLTVV.

This chain uses TRBV5-5 with TRBJ2-1; 9 bases match TRBD1. CDR1 SGHKS and CDR2 YYEKEE come from the germline V gene (reference sequence). Trimming at V came to 2 bases and at J to 4 bases, leaving 10 bases not matched to a gene. The CDR3 has 17 residues. The CDR3 region has the DNA TGTGCCAGCAGCTTAGGGACAGGGATTCTGAGATACAATGAGCAGTTCTTC. Translation: CASSLGTGILRYNEQFF.